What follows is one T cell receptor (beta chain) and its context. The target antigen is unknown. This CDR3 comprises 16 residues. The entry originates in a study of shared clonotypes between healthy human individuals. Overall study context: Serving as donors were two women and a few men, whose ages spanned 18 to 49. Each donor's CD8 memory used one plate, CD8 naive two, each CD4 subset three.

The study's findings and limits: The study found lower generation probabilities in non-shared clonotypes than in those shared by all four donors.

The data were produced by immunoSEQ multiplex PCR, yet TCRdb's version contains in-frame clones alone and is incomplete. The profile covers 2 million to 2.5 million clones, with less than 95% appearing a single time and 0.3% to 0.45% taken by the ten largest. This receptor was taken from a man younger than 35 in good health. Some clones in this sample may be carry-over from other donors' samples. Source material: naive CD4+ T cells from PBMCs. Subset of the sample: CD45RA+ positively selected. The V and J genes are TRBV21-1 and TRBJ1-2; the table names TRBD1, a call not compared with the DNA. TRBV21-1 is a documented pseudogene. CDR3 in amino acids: CASSTPTTGVYYGYTF. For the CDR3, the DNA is TGTGCCAGCAGCACCCCCACGACAGGGGTCTACTATGGCTACACCTTC.